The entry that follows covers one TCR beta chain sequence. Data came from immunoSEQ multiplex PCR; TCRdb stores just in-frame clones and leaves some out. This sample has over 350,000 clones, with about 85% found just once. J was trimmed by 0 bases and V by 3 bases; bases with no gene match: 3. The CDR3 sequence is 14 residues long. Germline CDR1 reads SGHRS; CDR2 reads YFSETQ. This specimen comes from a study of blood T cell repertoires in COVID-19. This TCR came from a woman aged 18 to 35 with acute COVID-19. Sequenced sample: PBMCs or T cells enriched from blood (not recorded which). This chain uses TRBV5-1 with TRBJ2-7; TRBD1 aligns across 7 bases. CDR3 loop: CASSSDRVSYEQYF. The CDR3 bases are TGCGCCAGCAGCTCAGACAGGGTCTCCTACGAGCAGTACTTC. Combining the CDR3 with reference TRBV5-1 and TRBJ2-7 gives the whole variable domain KAGVTQTPRYLIKTRGQQVTLSCSPISGHRSVSWYQQTPGQGLQFLFEYFSETQRNKGNFPGRFSGRQFSNSRSEMNVSTLELGDSALYLCASSSDRVSYEQYFGPGTRLTVT.